The clone carrying this T cell receptor beta chain showed up many times. Its antigen is unidentified. The sample belongs to a study of T-cell reconstitution after alpha-beta-depleted transplantation in children. Broader study findings: Expanded graft clones numbering several hundred reportedly gave rise to alpha-beta T cells about two months after transplant.

Losses at the gene ends were 0 bases for V and 4 bases for J; bases not matched to a gene: 6. CDR3 size: 15 residues. Library preparation (for TCRbeta) was performed with unique molecular identifiers. TCRdb re-called the PCR reads with MiXCR, one entry per CDR3 protein. The sample has 90,000 to 130,000 distinct CDR3 sequences; almost 6.5% are singletons. The chain combines TRBV5-7 with TRBJ2-7; 8 positions match TRBD2. TRBV5-7 is an open reading frame whose function is uncertain. The TCR sequence derives from a male patient between 2 and 15 years old who had a stem cell transplant for acute lymphoblastic leukemia, so the T cells may come from the graft donor. This specimen consisted of PBMCs, mostly from graft donor cells, obtained 360 days after TCRalphabeta/CD19-depleted stem cell transplant. CDR3 sequence (DNA): TGTGCCAGCAGCTTGGAAGCGGGAGCCTCGTACGAGCAGTACTTC. The encoded protein is CASSLEAGASYEQYF.